The sequence of this TCR beta chain was determined in a study of shared clonotypes between healthy human individuals. On the study more broadly: Three plates each covered CD4 naive and memory; CD8 naive two, CD8 memory one.

TCRdb keeps only in-frame clones here, not all; method: immunoSEQ multiplex PCR. The sample carries about 2.4 million clones, 80% to 95% recorded once. V lost 5 bases, J lost 4 bases, and 8 bases stayed unmatched. CDR3 size: 16 residues. The V gene's germline CDR1 is SGHTA and CDR2 FQGTGA. This sequence joins TRBV7-3 and TRBJ2-2; 9 nucleotides align to TRBD1. The sequenced material came from naive CD4+ T cells from PBMCs. Indicated subset: CD45RA+ positively selected. The source of this sequence is a man aged 18 to 29 in good health. Some clones in this sample may be carry-over from other donors' samples. The DNA for the CDR3 is TGTGCCAGCAGCCCTATTTGGACAGGGGTCACCGGGGAGCTGTTTTTT. Amino acids: CASSPIWTGVTGELFF.